These 26 T cell receptor beta chains originate from one sample sequenced in a study of T cells in Graves' hyperthyroidism and ophthalmopathy. Amplified TCR beta CDR3 regions came from RNA transcripts. The TCR CDR3 was amplified in a first-round RT-PCR using the HTBI primer set. MiXCR was run by TCRdb on the multiplex PCR reads, yielding one entry per CDR3 protein. The data show about 640,000 distinct CDR3 sequences, around 21% seen once. Source material: blood. The receptor source for this set is a man younger than 45 with Graves' ophthalmopathy.

The chain couples TRBV10-3 to TRBJ2-7; TRBD2 matches 9 bases. V was clipped by 10 bases and J by 4 bases; unmatched bases: 8. There are 13 residues in the CDR3. The V gene's germline CDR1 is ENHRY and CDR2 SYGVKD. CDR3 loop: CATRAGGPYEQYF. In nucleotides, the CDR3 is TGTGCCACCAGGGCGGGAGGGCCATACGAGCAGTACTTC.

This clonotype has a handful of counts. This chain links TRBV28 with TRBJ2-5; D uncertain. Trimming left V 5 bases short and J 1 base short, with 5 bases between. CDR1 and CDR2 (germline): MDHEN, SYDVKM. This CDR3 contains 12 residues. CDR3 sequence reads: CASSTIQETQYF. The CDR3 DNA sequence: TGTGCCAGCAGTACTATCCAAGAGACCCAGTACTTC. Based on the CDR3 plus reference TRBV28 and TRBJ2-5, the full variable domain is DVKVTQSSRYLVKRTGEKVFLECVQDMDHENMFWYRQDPGLGLRLIYFSYDVKMKEKGDIPEGYSVSREKKERFSLILESASTNQTSMYLCASSTIQETQYFGPGTRLLVL.

Ten or more counts support this clonotype. The V gene is TRBV6-1, the J gene TRBJ1-5; a possible D gene is TRBD1 (5 bases). V lost 7 bases to trimming and J lost 4 bases, with 17 bases between them. Per germline, CDR1 MNHNS and CDR2 SASEGT. CDR3 length: 15 amino acids. DNA of the CDR3: TGTGCCAGCAAAATGTGGGACGGAGAAAATCAGCCCCAGCATTTT. Protein: CASKMWDGENQPQHF.

This chain uses TRBV12-3 or TRBV12-4 with TRBJ2-7; no firm D call. The CDR3 sequence is 14 residues long. Trimming took 2 bases from V and 0 from J, leaving 8 bases between them. The CDR3: CASSLMFSSYEQYF. Written as DNA, the CDR3 is TGTGCCAGCAGTTTAATGTTTAGCTCCTACGAGCAGTACTTC.

The chain recombines TRBV7-6 with TRBJ1-1, with 8 bases identical to TRBD1. V gave up 4 bases and J gave up 1 base; unmatched junction bases: 5. Germline V gives CDR1 SGHVS, CDR2 FNYEAQ. The CDR3 runs to 15 residues. CDR3 coding DNA: TGTGCCAGCAGCTCTAGACAGGGGAAGAACACTGAAGCTTTCTTT. Residues: CASSSRQGKNTEAFF.

This clonotype has ten or more counts. This chain joins TRBV2 and TRBJ2-3; 8 bases align to TRBD1. The germline V gene encodes CDR1 SNHLY and CDR2 FYNNEI. The CDR3 sequence is 16 residues long. After removal of 5 bases from V and 3 bases from J, the junction contained 10 bases not matched to a gene. This chain's CDR3 is CASSFGGQGTTDTQYF. CDR3 nucleotide sequence: TGTGCCAGCAGTTTTGGTGGACAGGGAACGACAGATACGCAGTATTTT.

This clonotype is a singleton in its sample. The V call is TRBV3-1, the J call TRBJ2-3; 7 bases fit TRBD2. V trimming: 0 bases; J trimming: 13 bases; junction bases outside the gene matches: 10. CDR1 is LGHDT and CDR2 is YNNKEL in the germline V gene (reference sequence). The CDR3 runs 14 residues. DNA of the CDR3: TGTGCCAGCAGCCAAGACCGGGACTACCGGGCGGAGTATTTT. The encoded protein is CASSQDRDYRAEYF.

This clonotype was recorded at least ten times. The CDR3 DNA reads as TGTGCCAGCAGAAAGAGGGACAGGGGTTCTTTCTTT. This gives the protein CASRKRDRGSFF. The V call is TRBV12-3 or TRBV12-4, the J call TRBJ1-1; 10 bases are a match to TRBD1. Trimming removed 6 bases from V and 12 bases from J; junction bases left unmatched: 7. This CDR3 has 12 residues.

This clonotype was seen a handful of times. This chain links TRBV12-3 or TRBV12-4 with TRBJ1-1, with a tentative D call TRBD1 (6 bases). The CDR3 runs 14 residues. The V gene lost 6 bases and the J gene lost 0 bases, with 11 bases spanning the gap. CDR3 loop: CASRGGVLNTEAFF. The CDR3 nucleotides are TGTGCCAGCAGAGGGGGGGTGTTGAACACTGAAGCTTTCTTT.

J is TRBJ2-1 and V is TRBV4-1, with 8 positions matching TRBD2. The CDR3 consists of 15 residues. Germline V gene lookup returns CDR1 MGHRA and CDR2 YSYEKL. Losses at the gene ends were 1 base for V and 3 bases for J; bases not matched to a gene: 2. CDR3 loop: CASSQGGLVYNEQFF. CDR3 nucleotides: TGCGCCAGCAGCCAAGGGGGACTAGTCTACAATGAGCAGTTCTTC.

V usage is TRBV6-1 and J usage is TRBJ1-6; D may be TRBD1 (5 bases). CDR3 length: 14 amino acids. The V gene's germline CDR1 is MNHNS and CDR2 SASEGT. V lost 8 bases to trimming and J lost 7 bases, with 15 bases between them. CDR3 loop: CASRRGRLNSPLHF. The CDR3 DNA reads TGTGCCAGCCGGCGGGGCCGGCTGAATTCACCCCTCCACTTT.

This clonotype was detected a few times. CDR3 coding DNA: TGTGCCAGCAGTTACTCGATGCCGGGACAGGGGGCAGGGACCGGGGAGCTGTTTTTT. The encoded protein is CASSYSMPGQGAGTGELFF. V and J are TRBV6-5 and TRBJ2-2, with 12 bases lining up with TRBD1. V gave up 0 bases and J gave up 5 bases; unmatched junction bases: 10. The CDR3 contains 19 residues. Germline V lookup: CDR1 MNHEY, CDR2 SVGAGI.

The table lists this clonotype with many counts. V usage is TRBV30 and J usage is TRBJ1-5; maybe TRBD1 (5 bases). The CDR3 is made up of 13 amino acids. Germline V CDR1 and CDR2: GTSNPN, SVGIG (reference sequence). V was shortened by 2 bases and J by 5 bases, with 10 bases between the two germline ends. CDR3 nucleotide sequence: TGTGCCTGGAGTTCGACAGTTCATCAGCCCCAGCATTTT. Amino acids: CAWSSTVHQPQHF.

The V gene is TRBV20-1, the J gene TRBJ1-4; 9 positions agree with TRBD1. Germline V CDR1 and CDR2: DFQATT, SNEGSKA (reference sequence). After removal of 0 bases from V and 8 bases from J, the junction contained 10 bases not matched to a gene. The CDR3 totals 16 residues. The CDR3 DNA reads TGCAGTGCTAGAGATCCGACAGGGGGGCGAGGGGAAAAACTGTTTTTT. Protein product: CSARDPTGGRGEKLFF.

A few counts support this clonotype. The chain uses TRBV11-2 and TRBJ1-6, with 7 bases identical to TRBD1. CDR3 length: 15 amino acids. Per germline, CDR1 SGHAT and CDR2 FQNNGV. The V gene end was trimmed by 6 bases and the J gene end by 8 bases; junction bases not matched to a gene: 10. CDR3 region: CASRPPGQRYSPLHF. Written as DNA, the CDR3 is TGTGCCAGCAGGCCTCCGGGACAGAGATATTCACCCCTCCACTTT.

This clonotype was observed a few times. The rearrangement joins TRBV11-3 to TRBJ2-3; D might be TRBD1 (7 bases). The CDR3 covers 15 residues. The germline CDR1 and CDR2 sequences are SGHNT and YENEEA. V lost 4 bases and J 9 bases, leaving 20 bases between the germline ends. DNA of the CDR3: TGTGCCAGCAGCTCCAGGACAGGAGGGCGCCCCACGCAGTATTTT. Translated: CASSSRTGGRPTQYF.

The chain combines TRBV7-9 with TRBJ2-1, with D uncertain. CDR1 and CDR2 from the germline V gene are SEHNR and FQNEAQ (reference sequence). The CDR3 has 13 amino acids. Trimming pared 5 bases from V and 6 bases from J, leaving 11 bases between. The CDR3 region has the DNA TGTGCCAGCAGCCCAAGCCTTATCAATGAGCAGTTCTTC. Translating gives CASSPSLINEQFF.

The chain joins TRBV20-1 to TRBJ1-5; TRBD1 matches 7 bases. The CDR3 consists of 15 residues. After removal of 5 bases from V and 9 bases from J, the junction contained 16 bases not matched to a gene. The germline V gene encodes CDR1 DFQATT and CDR2 SNEGSKA (reference sequence). Here the CDR3 DNA reads TGCAGTGCTCCCCCCAGGGGGGGAATCCTGGGGCCCCAGCATTTT. It translates to CSAPPRGGILGPQHF.

This clonotype has only a few counts. V is TRBV27 and J is TRBJ2-2; no definite D call. V was cut by 6 bases and J by 6 bases, with 11 bases left in between. The CDR3 sequence is 13 residues long. Per the germline V gene, CDR1 is MNHEY and CDR2 is SMNVEV (reference sequence). CDR3 in DNA: TGTGCCAGCAGCCCGGGCTATGCCGGGGAGCTGTTTTTT. This codes for CASSPGYAGELFF.

The J gene is TRBJ2-1, the V gene TRBV6-2 or TRBV6-3, with 7 bases matching TRBD2. The CDR3 loop spans 16 amino acids. Germline V gene lookup returns CDR1 MNHEY and CDR2 SVGEGT. V shed 6 bases and J 5 bases; nucleotides not matched to a gene: 13. The CDR3 loop reads CASRPSYRDYHNEQFF. CDR3 bases: TGTGCCAGCAGACCGAGCTACCGGGACTACCACAATGAGCAGTTCTTC.

The chain uses TRBV6-1 and TRBJ1-5; TRBD1 aligns across 8 bases. Germline CDR1 reads MNHNS; CDR2 reads SASEGT. The CDR3 sequence is 16 residues long. The ends lost 2 bases at V and 4 bases at J; junction bases unmatched: 7. The CDR3 sequence: CASSEWTGWRNQPQHF. The CDR3 DNA follows: TGTGCCAGCAGTGAATGGACAGGGTGGCGGAATCAGCCCCAGCATTTT.

This clonotype was counted ten times or more. V is TRBV28 and J is TRBJ2-7; 11 nucleotides agree with TRBD2. The CDR3 loop spans 15 amino acids. With V trimmed by 5 bases and J by 3 bases, 6 bases remained unmatched. The V gene's germline CDR1 is MDHEN and CDR2 SYDVKM. Here the CDR3 DNA reads TGTGCCAGCAGTGCTAGCGGGAGGTTTGTCTACGAGCAGTACTTC. Protein sequence: CASSASGRFVYEQYF.

This clonotype has only one observation. At one end the junction does not follow the germline gene, possibly because of a read error. This chain uses TRBV2 with TRBJ2-1; unclear D gene. Germline CDR1 SNHLY, CDR2 FYNNEI. CDR3 size: 11 residues. The CDR3 here is CASRMTGERFF. The CDR3, as DNA: TGTGCCAGCAGGATGACTGGAGAGCGGTTCTTC.

Concerning this clonotype itself: One end of the junction varies from germline; a read error may be responsible. The chain carries TRBV4-1 and TRBJ2-7, with TRBD1 matching over 7 bases. This CDR3 has 15 amino acids. Per the germline V gene, CDR1 is MGHRA and CDR2 is YSYEKL. CDR3 bases: TGCGCCAGCAGCCAAGCCGACAGGGAAGCCTACGAGCAGCACTTC. Amino acid sequence: CASSQADREAYEQHF.

The chain links TRBV5-1 to TRBJ2-1, with 8 positions matching TRBD2. Germline V gene lookup returns CDR1 SGHRS and CDR2 YFSETQ. The CDR3 length is 16 residues. Losses at the gene ends were 0 bases for V and 7 bases for J; bases not matched to a gene: 9. The CDR3: CASSLELAGVRNEQFF. Written as DNA, the CDR3 is TGCGCCAGCAGCTTGGAGCTAGCGGGTGTTAGGAATGAGCAGTTCTTC.

The V call is TRBV7-9, the J call TRBJ1-1, with 7 bases matching TRBD1. The V segment lost 5 bases and the J segment 6 bases; nucleotides outside the gene matches: 6. The CDR3 has 13 amino acids. The germline V gene encodes CDR1 SEHNR and CDR2 FQNEAQ (reference sequence). CDR3 in amino acids: CASSDRAGAEAFF. The DNA of the CDR3 is TGTGCCAGCAGCGACAGGGCAGGAGCTGAAGCTTTCTTT.